One and the same sample provided the 17 T cell receptor beta chains below, sequenced in a study of shared clonotypes between healthy human individuals. The table came from immunoSEQ multiplex PCR; TCRdb's copy has only in-frame clones and leaves some out. The table has about 820,000 clones, 85% to 95% seen once. Naive CD8 cells were CD45RO-negative, positively selected for CCR7, excluding terminally differentiated effector memory CD45RA+ cells. Sequenced material: naive CD8+ T cells sorted from blood. The receptors derive from a man between 25 and 39 years old in good health.

This rearrangement joins TRBV27 to TRBJ2-2, with D hard to call. Trimming cost V 4 bases and J 1 base, with 7 bases left between them. This CDR3 contains 14 residues. In germline, CDR1 is MNHEY, CDR2 SMNVEV (reference sequence). The CDR3: CASSSALNTGELFF. DNA for the CDR3: TGTGCCAGCAGTTCGGCCCTGAACACCGGGGAGCTGTTTTTT.

The chain has TRBV11-2 and TRBJ2-7; a possible D gene is TRBD1 (8 bases). V was shortened by 5 bases and J by 3 bases, with 17 bases between the two germline ends. The CDR3 length is 15 residues. CDR1 and CDR2 (germline): SGHAT, FQNNGV. CDR3 DNA sequence: TGTGCCAGCAGCGGGAGGGGACAGGAAGACTACGAGCAGTACTTC. Protein product: CASSGRGQEDYEQYF.

V is TRBV5-6 and J is TRBJ1-1; 7 bases are a match to TRBD1. From germline, CDR1 is SGHDT and CDR2 YYEEEE. Trimming removed 2 bases from V and 5 bases from J; junction bases left unmatched: 6. This CDR3 has 14 amino acids. CDR3 DNA: TGTGCCAGCAGCTTCTGGCAGGGGGTAACTGAAGCTTTCTTT. This codes for CASSFWQGVTEAFF.

This CDR3 reads CATSGDSYQPQHF. CDR3 nucleotides: TGTGCCACCAGCGGGGACAGTTATCAGCCCCAGCATTTT. The chain has TRBV15 and TRBJ1-5; 7 bases agree with TRBD1. CDR3 size: 13 residues. Per germline, CDR1 LNHNV and CDR2 YYDKDF (reference sequence). V lost 5 bases to trimming and J lost 5 bases; unmatched junction nucleotides: 3.

The gene calls are TRBV4-2 and TRBJ1-2; a weak D match, TRBD1 (5 bases). The CDR3 runs to 16 residues. Germline loops: CDR1 LGHNA, CDR2 YNFKEQ. Between the trimmed V and J ends, which lost 3 bases and 5 bases, there was a span of 19 bases. The CDR3 region is CASSQLTARDPYGYTF. CDR3 coding DNA: TGTGCCAGCAGCCAGCTCACCGCCCGGGACCCATATGGCTACACCTTC.

This chain joins TRBV7-2 and TRBJ2-1, with TRBD1 matching over 8 bases. V was clipped by 4 bases and J by 4 bases; unmatched bases: 6. Germline loops: CDR1 SGHTA, CDR2 FQGNSA. The length of the CDR3 is 15 residues. The CDR3 is CASSSRDRLYNEQFF. DNA for the CDR3: TGTGCCAGCAGCTCCCGGGACAGGCTTTACAATGAGCAGTTCTTC.

This clone has only a few counts. The chain links TRBV7-9 to TRBJ2-3; 7 bases align to TRBD1. The V segment lost 6 bases and the J segment 0 bases; nucleotides outside the gene matches: 9. This CDR3 has 16 residues. The germline CDR1 and CDR2 sequences are SEHNR and FQNEAQ (reference sequence). This CDR3 reads CASSTTGVSSTDTQYF. As DNA, the CDR3 is TGTGCCAGCAGTACTACAGGGGTCTCAAGCACAGATACGCAGTATTTT.

The CDR3 loop reads CATSRDRSGSHEQYF. The CDR3 DNA is TGTGCCACCAGCAGAGATCGTAGCGGGAGTCACGAGCAGTACTTC. V is TRBV15 and J is TRBJ2-7, with 9 nucleotides matching TRBD2. CDR3 length equals 15 residues. Germline CDR1 and CDR2: LNHNV and YYDKDF (reference sequence). V lost 0 bases and J lost 5; bases outside the gene matches: 5.

This clone is a singleton in its sample. The V call is TRBV7-6, the J call TRBJ1-1; 8 bases agree with TRBD1. J was trimmed by 5 bases and V by 5 bases; bases with no gene match: 7. CDR3 length: 14 amino acids. Germline CDR1 reads SGHVS; CDR2 reads FNYEAQ. CDR3 region: CASSPRTGFTEAFF. CDR3 nucleotides: TGTGCCAGCAGCCCTCGGACAGGGTTTACTGAAGCTTTCTTT.

The rearrangement links TRBV19 to TRBJ1-2, with D hard to call. Germline CDR1 is LNHDA and CDR2 is SQIVND (reference sequence). The length of the CDR3 is 12 residues. V lost 4 bases, J lost 8 bases, and 11 bases lay in between. CDR3 in amino acids: CASSTGTEGYTF. Written as DNA, the CDR3 is TGTGCCAGTAGTACCGGAACGGAAGGCTACACCTTC.

The chain has TRBV27 and TRBJ2-3; D possibly corresponds to TRBD2 (6 bases). Germline V gives CDR1 MNHEY, CDR2 SMNVEV (reference sequence). CDR3 length: 15 residues. V lost 4 bases and J 1 base, leaving 12 bases between the germline ends. This CDR3 reads CASSWDFHRTDTQYF. CDR3 nucleotides: TGTGCCAGCAGTTGGGACTTCCACCGCACAGATACGCAGTATTTT.

This chain uses TRBV5-5 with TRBJ2-5, with 9 bases identical to TRBD2. The CDR3 contains 16 residues. Trimming cost V 2 bases and J 5 bases; bases outside gene matches: 10. CDR1 and CDR2 from the germline V gene are SGHKS and YYEKEE (reference sequence). CDR3 in amino acids: CASSFPLAGVLETQYF. In DNA, the CDR3 is TGTGCCAGCAGCTTCCCCTTAGCGGGAGTTTTGGAGACCCAGTACTTC.

The rearrangement links TRBV7-6 to TRBJ2-6; weak D call: TRBD2 (6 bases). Germline CDR1 is SGHVS and CDR2 is FNYEAQ. CDR3 size: 13 residues. Trimming left V 5 bases short and J 4 bases short, with 6 bases between. The CDR3 loop reads CASSAGGANVLTF. The CDR3 DNA sequence: TGTGCCAGCAGCGCGGGGGGGGCCAACGTCCTGACTTTC.

The chain combines TRBV28 with TRBJ1-5; D possibly corresponds to TRBD1 (6 bases). Trimming stripped 2 bases from V and 4 bases from J, with 15 bases between. Per the germline V gene, CDR1 is MDHEN and CDR2 is SYDVKM. CDR3 length: 16 residues. The CDR3 coding sequence is TGTGCCAGCAGTTTACCTCAGGGGTTTAGGAATCAGCCCCAGCATTTT. It encodes CASSLPQGFRNQPQHF. Based on the CDR3 plus reference TRBV28 and TRBJ1-5, the full variable domain is DVKVTQSSRYLVKRTGEKVFLECVQDMDHENMFWYRQDPGLGLRLIYFSYDVKMKEKGDIPEGYSVSREKKERFSLILESASTNQTSMYLCASSLPQGFRNQPQHFGDGTRLSIL.

The CDR3 is CASSSKAPGVNNEQFF. DNA for the CDR3: TGTGCCAGCAGCTCAAAAGCCCCCGGGGTCAACAATGAGCAGTTCTTC. The chain is built from TRBV7-6 and TRBJ2-1; tentatively, D is TRBD2 (5 bases). This CDR3 has 16 amino acids. Trimming pared 4 bases from V and 5 bases from J, leaving 18 bases between. The V gene's germline CDR1 is SGHVS and CDR2 FNYEAQ.

V gene TRBV7-9 combines with J gene TRBJ1-1; 8 bases are a match to TRBD1. V shed 3 bases, J shed 3 bases, and the junction held 6 bases outside the gene matches. The CDR3 spans 15 residues. The V gene's germline CDR1 is SEHNR and CDR2 FQNEAQ (reference sequence). The CDR3 nucleotides are TGTGCCAGCAGCTTCTCAGGGGGCGCGGACACTGAAGCTTTCTTT. Amino acid sequence: CASSFSGGADTEAFF. Complete variable domain (other parts from reference TRBV7-9 and TRBJ1-1): DTGVSQNPRHKITKRGQNVTFRCDPISEHNRLYWYRQTLGQGPEFLTYFQNEAQLEKSRLLSDRFSAERPKGSFSTLEIQRTEQGDSAMYLCASSFSGGADTEAFFGQGTRLTVV.

The chain links TRBV11-2 to TRBJ2-1; TRBD2 aligns across 9 bases. CDR3 length equals 16 residues. Germline loops: CDR1 SGHAT, CDR2 FQNNGV. V dropped 5 bases and J dropped 6; count of bases not matched to a gene: 11. In DNA, the CDR3 is TGTGCCAGCAGCCCAGGGGATAGCGGGAGCTTCAATGAGCAGTTCTTC. Residues: CASSPGDSGSFNEQFF.